This T cell receptor beta chain was documented in a study of blood T cell repertoires in COVID-19. Sequencing used immunoSEQ multiplex PCR; TCRdb keeps in-frame clones, though not all of them. Of 150,000 to 200,000 clones in the sample, 88% were seen once. As regards this clone: In the same sample, other DNA sequences code for this CDR3.

This TCR derives from a human donor in a cohort sampled during active COVID-19. Sequencing used peripheral blood.

The CDR3 DNA sequence: TGTGCCAGCAGCCAGGGCCAGGGGGGTCAGCCCCAGCATTTT. This encodes CASSQGQGGQPQHF. V usage is TRBV3-1 (or the pseudogene TRBV3-2) and J usage is TRBJ1-5; the match to TRBD1 covers 7 bases. The ends lost 3 bases at V and 6 bases at J; junction bases unmatched: 5. This CDR3 has 14 residues. Germline CDR1 LGHDT, CDR2 YNNKEL (reference sequence).